These 20 T cell receptor beta chains were all obtained from the same sample, sequenced in a study of CD4 T cells in relation to SARS-CoV-2 and coronaviruses. Their cognate antigens are unknown. Clones were sequenced by immunoSEQ multiplex PCR, and TCRdb holds only the in-frame ones, with some missing. The table has approximately 39,000 clones, under 85% seen once. The source material was memory CD4+ T cells from PBMCs, cultured in vitro. The source of these receptors is an adult with COVID-19.

The genes are TRBV7-6 and TRBJ2-5, with TRBD1 identical over 10 bases. With V trimmed by 3 bases and J by 5 bases, 9 bases remained unmatched. CDR1 is SGHVS and CDR2 is FNYEAQ in the germline V gene. This CDR3 comprises 16 residues. Here the CDR3 reads CASSFHDRGLWETQYF. CDR3 nucleotide sequence: TGTGCCAGCAGCTTCCACGACAGGGGGCTTTGGGAGACCCAGTACTTC.

A single count supports this clone. The chain links TRBV7-2 to TRBJ2-2; tentatively, D is TRBD1 (6 bases). V was cut by 4 bases and J by 2 bases, with 11 bases left in between. The CDR3 contains 15 residues. Germline V gives CDR1 SGHTA, CDR2 FQGNSA. The CDR3 loop is CASSWGTSNTGELFF. In DNA form, the CDR3 reads TGTGCCAGCAGCTGGGGGACAAGCAACACCGGGGAGCTGTTTTTT.

V gene TRBV14 combines with J gene TRBJ2-1, with 7 bases aligning to TRBD1. Per germline, CDR1 SGHDN and CDR2 FVKESK. The CDR3 runs 14 residues. Trimming removed 4 bases from V and 4 bases from J; junction bases left unmatched: 4. DNA of the CDR3: TGTGCCAGCAGCCGACAGGGACCGTACAATGAGCAGTTCTTC. Translated, it gives CASSRQGPYNEQFF.

The rearrangement uses TRBV11-2 and TRBJ1-1; D gene unclear. Germline CDR1 reads SGHAT; CDR2 reads FQNNGV. Trimming took 2 bases from V and 1 from J, leaving 5 bases between them. This CDR3 comprises 13 residues. The CDR3 sequence: CASSLQQNTEAFF. The CDR3 nucleotides are TGTGCCAGCAGCTTACAACAGAACACTGAAGCTTTCTTT.

A single count supports this clone. This chain uses TRBV5-5 with TRBJ2-5; TRBD2 matches at 10 bases. With V trimmed by 7 bases and J by 0 bases, 12 bases remained unmatched. This CDR3 contains 17 residues. Germline loops: CDR1 SGHKS, CDR2 YYEKEE (reference sequence). CDR3 sequence: CASLTSSGSANQETQYF. The CDR3 DNA reads as TGTGCCAGCCTAACCTCTAGCGGGAGCGCCAACCAAGAGACCCAGTACTTC.

The rearrangement links TRBV3-1 (or the pseudogene TRBV3-2) to TRBJ2-3, with no clear D. This CDR3 region has 14 residues. CDR1 and CDR2 (germline): LGHDT, YNNKEL (reference sequence). V was clipped by 2 bases and J by 0 bases, with 6 bases between them. DNA for the CDR3: TGTGCCAGCAGCCAATATACGAGCACAGATACGCAGTATTTT. Its translation: CASSQYTSTDTQYF.

The genes are TRBV11-3 and TRBJ2-5, with TRBD2 matching over 16 bases. Germline V gives CDR1 SGHNT, CDR2 YENEEA. With V trimmed by 5 bases and J by 4 bases, 7 bases remained unmatched. This CDR3 is 17 amino acids long. The CDR3 loop is CASSPGTSGRVPETQYF. The CDR3 coding sequence is TGTGCCAGCAGCCCGGGGACTAGCGGGAGGGTCCCAGAGACCCAGTACTTC.

V gene TRBV5-1 combines with J gene TRBJ1-6; D possibly corresponds to TRBD1 (5 bases). This CDR3 region has 15 residues. Germline V gene sequence: CDR1 SGHRS, CDR2 YFSETQ. With 0 bases removed from V and 6 bases from J, the gap between germline ends came to 10 bases. The CDR3: CASSLGPGTNSPLHF. CDR3 sequence (DNA): TGCGCCAGCAGCTTGGGGCCAGGGACTAATTCACCCCTCCACTTT.

This chain uses TRBV4-2 with TRBJ2-7; TRBD1 aligns across 7 bases. The ends lost 0 bases at V and 1 base at J; junction bases unmatched: 6. The CDR3 length is 16 residues. Germline-derived CDR1 and CDR2 are LGHNA and YNFKEQ. The CDR3 DNA reads TGTGCCAGCAGCCAAGATCCGACAGGGATATCCTACGAGCAGTACTTC. Its protein is CASSQDPTGISYEQYF.

CDR3 sequence reads: CASTRLAGSTGELFF. DNA for the CDR3: TGTGCCAGCACCAGACTAGCGGGGTCCACCGGGGAGCTGTTTTTT. The rearrangement links TRBV2 to TRBJ2-2; TRBD2 agrees at 11 bases. This CDR3 is 15 amino acids long. V shed 7 bases, J shed 4 bases, and the junction held 5 bases outside the gene matches. From germline, CDR1 is SNHLY and CDR2 FYNNEI.

This clone was detected once. This sequence joins TRBV10-3 and TRBJ2-1; weak D call: TRBD1 (6 bases). The CDR3 length is 14 residues. Trimming cost V 8 bases and J 2 bases, with 13 bases left between them. Germline V gives CDR1 ENHRY, CDR2 SYGVKD. As DNA, the CDR3 is TGTGCCATCGGTTCCAGGGGCGCCTACAATGAGCAGTTCTTC. Its protein product is CAIGSRGAYNEQFF.

This clone is a singleton in its sample. V and J are TRBV28 and TRBJ2-1; TRBD1 matches at 11 bases. Unmatched junction bases numbered 18, after V lost 8 bases and J lost 0 bases. CDR1 MDHEN and CDR2 SYDVKM come from the germline V gene. The CDR3 length is 20 residues. The chain's CDR3 is CASPKTPGQGARGSYNEQFF. The CDR3 DNA sequence: TGTGCCAGCCCGAAAACACCCGGACAGGGGGCGCGTGGCTCCTACAATGAGCAGTTCTTC.

The rearrangement uses TRBV15 and TRBJ2-3; a possible D gene is TRBD1 (6 bases). Trimming removed 6 bases at V and 0 bases at J, with 10 bases between. CDR1 and CDR2 from the germline V gene are LNHNV and YYDKDF (reference sequence). The CDR3 contains 14 residues. CDR3: CATRAQGSTDTQYF. As DNA, the CDR3 is TGTGCCACCAGGGCACAGGGAAGCACAGATACGCAGTATTTT.

This clone was counted a single time. The chain recombines TRBV10-1 with TRBJ2-7; 7 bases match TRBD2. This CDR3 has 16 residues. The V and J ends lost 3 bases and 0 bases, in that order; junction bases with no gene match: 8. CDR1 and CDR2 from the germline V gene are WNHNN and SYGVQD (reference sequence). CDR3 nucleotide sequence: TGCGCCAGCAGTGACCCGGGACTATCCAGCTCCTACGAGCAGTACTTC. Translation gives CASSDPGLSSSYEQYF.

The V call is TRBV15, the J call TRBJ2-6; a possible D gene is TRBD1 (6 bases). CDR3 size: 16 residues. CDR1 is LNHNV and CDR2 is YYDKDF in the germline V gene (reference sequence). The V gene lost 0 bases and the J gene lost 0 bases, with 6 bases spanning the gap. The CDR3 DNA follows: TGTGCCACCAGCAGAGAGGGACACTCTGGGGCCAACGTCCTGACTTTC. Translated: CATSREGHSGANVLTF.

The chain recombines TRBV7-9 with TRBJ1-1; D is unclear. The V gene's germline CDR1 is SEHNR and CDR2 FQNEAQ (reference sequence). With 7 bases removed from V and 3 bases from J, the gap between germline ends came to 15 bases. This CDR3 has 14 amino acids. The CDR3 nucleotides read TGTGCCAGCACGGCAGGTTCTAGGGACACTGAAGCTTTCTTT. Translating it yields CASTAGSRDTEAFF. Variable domain in full (rest from reference TRBV7-9 and TRBJ1-1): DTGVSQNPRHKITKRGQNVTFRCDPISEHNRLYWYRQTLGQGPEFLTYFQNEAQLEKSRLLSDRFSAERPKGSFSTLEIQRTEQGDSAMYLCASTAGSRDTEAFFGQGTRLTVV.

The rearrangement joins TRBV2 to TRBJ1-3; no definite D call. Germline CDR1 is SNHLY and CDR2 is FYNNEI. The CDR3 consists of 12 residues. The ends were cut back, 6 bases at V and 1 base at J, with 4 bases in the middle. CDR3 sequence: CASRSSGNTIYF. The CDR3 DNA reads TGTGCCAGCAGAAGTTCTGGAAACACCATATATTTT.

The chain joins TRBV3-1 (or the pseudogene TRBV3-2) to TRBJ2-1; the D gene could be TRBD1 or TRBD2 (7 bases each). This CDR3 contains 16 residues. CDR1 is LGHDT, CDR2 YNNKEL, per germline (reference sequence). V was shortened by 0 bases and J by 5 bases, with 14 bases between the two germline ends. CDR3 sequence (DNA): TGTGCCAGCAGCCAAGACGCAGGGGGGGTAAACAATGAGCAGTTCTTC. This translates into CASSQDAGGVNNEQFF.

This clone was observed once. This chain uses TRBV7-8 with TRBJ2-5; D is undetermined. CDR1 is SGHVS and CDR2 is FQNEAQ in the germline V gene. Trimming shortened V by 1 base and J by 4 bases, and 16 bases separated the two germline ends. This CDR3 is built from 16 residues. The CDR3 is CASSLERWLPLETQYF. For the CDR3, the DNA is TGTGCCAGCAGCTTAGAGAGGTGGCTACCTCTAGAGACCCAGTACTTC.

This clone occurred a few times. The chain is built from TRBV19 and TRBJ1-2, with 11 bases aligning to TRBD1. This CDR3 spans 15 amino acids. V shed 3 bases, J shed 4 bases, and the junction held 4 bases outside the gene matches. The germline CDR1 and CDR2 sequences are LNHDA and SQIVND (reference sequence). The CDR3 sequence: CASSIPGQGGYGYTF. CDR3 DNA: TGTGCCAGTAGTATCCCGGGACAGGGGGGCTATGGCTACACCTTC. The complete variable domain, with remaining parts taken from reference TRBV19 and TRBJ1-2, reads DGGITQSPKYLFRKEGQNVTLSCEQNLNHDAMYWYRQDPGQGLRLIYYSQIVNDFQKGDIAEGYSVSREKKESFPLTVTSAQKNPTAFYLCASSIPGQGGYGYTFGSGTRLTVV.